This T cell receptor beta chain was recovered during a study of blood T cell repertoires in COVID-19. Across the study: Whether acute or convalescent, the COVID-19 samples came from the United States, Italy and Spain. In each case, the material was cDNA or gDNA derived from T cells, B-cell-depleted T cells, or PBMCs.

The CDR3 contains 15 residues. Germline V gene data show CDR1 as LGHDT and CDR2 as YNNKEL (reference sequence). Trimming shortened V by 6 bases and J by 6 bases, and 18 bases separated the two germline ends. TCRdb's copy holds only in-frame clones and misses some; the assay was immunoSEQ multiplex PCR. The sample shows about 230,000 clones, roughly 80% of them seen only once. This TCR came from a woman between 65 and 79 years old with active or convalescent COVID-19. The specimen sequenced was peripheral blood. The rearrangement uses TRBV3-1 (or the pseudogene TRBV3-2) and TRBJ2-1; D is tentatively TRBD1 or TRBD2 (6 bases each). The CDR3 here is CASSQQGLGVNEQFF. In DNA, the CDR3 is TGTGCCAGCAGTCAACAGGGACTGGGGGTCAATGAGCAGTTCTTC.